This T cell receptor (beta chain) is drawn from a study of T cell responses to AZD1222 COVID-19 vaccine. Second doses were pooled across both intervals (about 4 or about 12 weeks). The CDR3 runs 15 residues. V dropped 8 bases and J dropped 3; count of bases not matched to a gene: 8. CDR1 is LNHDA, CDR2 SQIVND, per germline (reference sequence). Comment on this clone: Its specificity is unknown.

Study-wide points: Targeting of unmutated variant regions was reportedly seen in nearly half of spike-specific TCRs.

Sequenced by immunoSEQ multiplex PCR; TCRdb stores in-frame clones only, minus some. The sample lists about 120,000 clones; around 90% were seen once. This chain links TRBV19 with TRBJ1-2, with TRBD1 matching 11 bases. The receptor was isolated from an adult who received the AZD1222 COVID-19 vaccine. The source was peripheral blood, collected 28 days after the second AZD1222 dose. CDR3 region: CASEIGQGAHYGYTF. For the CDR3, the DNA is TGTGCCAGTGAAATCGGACAGGGGGCGCACTATGGCTACACCTTC.